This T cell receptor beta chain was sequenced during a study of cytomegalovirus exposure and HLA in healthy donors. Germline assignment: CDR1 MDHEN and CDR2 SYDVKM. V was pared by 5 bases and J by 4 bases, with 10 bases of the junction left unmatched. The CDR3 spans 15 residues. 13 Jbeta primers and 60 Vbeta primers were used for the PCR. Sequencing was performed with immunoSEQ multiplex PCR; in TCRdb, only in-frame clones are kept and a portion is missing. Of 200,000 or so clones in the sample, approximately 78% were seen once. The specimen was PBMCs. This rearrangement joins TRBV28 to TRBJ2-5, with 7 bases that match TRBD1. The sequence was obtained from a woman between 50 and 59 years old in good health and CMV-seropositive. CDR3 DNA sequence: TGTGCCAGCAGTCCGGGACAGACCCGGGGAGAGACCCAGTACTTC. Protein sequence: CASSPGQTRGETQYF.